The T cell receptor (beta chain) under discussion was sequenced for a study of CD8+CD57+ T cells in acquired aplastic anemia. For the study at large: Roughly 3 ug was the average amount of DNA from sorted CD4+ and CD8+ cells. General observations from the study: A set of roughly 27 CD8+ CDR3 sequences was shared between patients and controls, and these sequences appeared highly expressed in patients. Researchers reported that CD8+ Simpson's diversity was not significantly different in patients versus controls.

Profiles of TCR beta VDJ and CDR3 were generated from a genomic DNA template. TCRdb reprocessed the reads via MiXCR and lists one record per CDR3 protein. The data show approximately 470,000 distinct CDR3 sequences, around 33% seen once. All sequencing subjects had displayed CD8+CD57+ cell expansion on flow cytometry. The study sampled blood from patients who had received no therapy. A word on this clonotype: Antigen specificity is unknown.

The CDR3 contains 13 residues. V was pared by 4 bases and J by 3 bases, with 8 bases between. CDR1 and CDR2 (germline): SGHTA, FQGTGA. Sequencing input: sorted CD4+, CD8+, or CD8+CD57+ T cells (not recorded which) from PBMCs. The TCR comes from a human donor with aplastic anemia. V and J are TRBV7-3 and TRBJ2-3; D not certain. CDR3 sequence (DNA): TGTGCCAGCAGCTCTGGGGAAACAGATACGCAGTATTTT. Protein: CASSSGETDTQYF.